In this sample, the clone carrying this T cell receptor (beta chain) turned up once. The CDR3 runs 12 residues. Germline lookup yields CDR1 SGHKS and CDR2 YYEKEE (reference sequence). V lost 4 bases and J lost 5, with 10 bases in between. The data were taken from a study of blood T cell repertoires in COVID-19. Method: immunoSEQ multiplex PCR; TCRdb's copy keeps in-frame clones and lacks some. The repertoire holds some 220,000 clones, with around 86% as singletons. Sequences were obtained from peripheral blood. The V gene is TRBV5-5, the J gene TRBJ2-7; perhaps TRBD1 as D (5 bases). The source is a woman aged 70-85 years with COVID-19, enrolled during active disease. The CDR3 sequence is CASSLGVNEQYF. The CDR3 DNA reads TGTGCCAGCAGCCTAGGGGTGAACGAGCAGTACTTC. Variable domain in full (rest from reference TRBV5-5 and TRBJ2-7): DAGVTQSPTHLIKTRGQQVTLRCSPISGHKSVSWYQQVLGQGPQFIFQYYEKEERGRGNFPDRFSARQFPNYSSELNVNALLLGDSALYLCASSLGVNEQYFGPGTRLTVT.